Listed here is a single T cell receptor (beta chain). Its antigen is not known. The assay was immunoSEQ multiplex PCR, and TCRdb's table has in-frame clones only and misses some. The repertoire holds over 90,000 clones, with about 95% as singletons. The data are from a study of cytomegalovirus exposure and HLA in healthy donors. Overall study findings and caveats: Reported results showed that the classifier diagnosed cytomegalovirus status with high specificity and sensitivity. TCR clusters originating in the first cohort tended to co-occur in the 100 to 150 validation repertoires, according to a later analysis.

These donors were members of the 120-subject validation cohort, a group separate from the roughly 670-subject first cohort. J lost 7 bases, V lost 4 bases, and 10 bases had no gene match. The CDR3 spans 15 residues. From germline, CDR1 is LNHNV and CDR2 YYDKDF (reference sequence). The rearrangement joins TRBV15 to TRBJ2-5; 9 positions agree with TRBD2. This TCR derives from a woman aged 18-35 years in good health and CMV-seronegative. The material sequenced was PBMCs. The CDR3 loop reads CATSKPAGGFGTQYF. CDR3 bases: TGTGCCACCAGCAAGCCAGCGGGAGGATTCGGGACCCAGTACTTC.